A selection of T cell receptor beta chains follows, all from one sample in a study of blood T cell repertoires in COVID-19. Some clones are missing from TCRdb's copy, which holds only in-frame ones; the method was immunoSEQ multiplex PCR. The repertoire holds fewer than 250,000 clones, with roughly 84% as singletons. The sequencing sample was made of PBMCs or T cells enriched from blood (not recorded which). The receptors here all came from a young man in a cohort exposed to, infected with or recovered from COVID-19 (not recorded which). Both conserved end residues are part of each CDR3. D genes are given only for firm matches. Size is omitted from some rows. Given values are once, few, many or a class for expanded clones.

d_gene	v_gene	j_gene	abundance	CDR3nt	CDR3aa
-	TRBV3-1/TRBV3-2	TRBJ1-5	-	TGTGCCAGCAGCCAAGAAGGGCGGCCGGGGAGCAATCAGCCCCAGCATTTT	CASSQEGRPGSNQPQHF
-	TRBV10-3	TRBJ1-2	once	TGTGCCATCAGTGAGGAGGGAAGGAGGGCTTATGGCTACACCTTC	CAISEEGRRAYGYTF
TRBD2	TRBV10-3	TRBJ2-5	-	TGTGCCATCAGTGAGTCTGGCATTCGAGCGGGAGGGCCCAAGGAGACCCAGTACTTC	CAISESGIRAGGPKETQYF
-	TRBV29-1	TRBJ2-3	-	TGCAGCGTTGAGGGCGGGACGGCAGCCGCGGATACGCAGTATTTT	CSVEGGTAAADTQYF
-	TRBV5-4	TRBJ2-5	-	TGTGCCAGCAGCCCTGATCGGCGACTCCAAGAGACCCAGTACTTC	CASSPDRRLQETQYF
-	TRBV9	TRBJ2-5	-	TGTGCCAGCAGCGTAAGTCCATCGGGAGCCGGGACCCAGTACTTC	CASSVSPSGAGTQYF
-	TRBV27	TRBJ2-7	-	TGTGCCAGCAGCACTCTCGACAGAATCTACGAGCAGTACTTC	CASSTLDRIYEQYF
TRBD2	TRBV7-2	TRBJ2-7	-	TGTGCCAGCAGCTTAGTTACTATAGCGGCTAGCGGCTCCTACGAGCAGTACTTC	CASSLVTIAASGSYEQYF
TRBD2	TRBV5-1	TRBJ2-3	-	TGCGCCAGCAGCTTGGGACTAGCGGGAGCACAAGATACGCAGTATTTT	CASSLGLAGAQDTQYF
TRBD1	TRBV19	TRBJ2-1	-	TGTGCCAGTAGTATGAGTAGGGGACAGTTCCATGAGCAGTTCTTC	CASSMSRGQFHEQFF
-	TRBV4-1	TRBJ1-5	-	TGCGCCAGCAGCCAAGATCTTTTCATCACCAGGGTGAATCAGCCCCAGCATTTT	CASSQDLFITRVNQPQHF
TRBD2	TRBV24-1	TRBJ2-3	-	TGTGCCACCAGTGATTCAGGACTAGCGGGCACAGATACGCAGTATTTT	CATSDSGLAGTDTQYF
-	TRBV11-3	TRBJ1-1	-	TGTGCCAGCAGCTACGGGAGTGGAGGGAGGAGCACTGAAGCTTTCTTT	CASSYGSGGRSTEAFF
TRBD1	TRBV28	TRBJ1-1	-	TGTGCCAGCAGTCTAGGGACAGACGTGAACACTGAAGCTTTCTTT	CASSLGTDVNTEAFF
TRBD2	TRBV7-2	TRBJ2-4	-	TGTGCCAGCAGCTTAGAGGGACTAGGGGAAAACATTCAGTACTTC	CASSLEGLGENIQYF
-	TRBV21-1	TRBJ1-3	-	TGTGCCAGCAGCAAATGGCAACAGGATTGCGGAAACACCATATATTTT	CASSKWQQDCGNTIYF
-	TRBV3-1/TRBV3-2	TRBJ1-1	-	TGTGCCAGCAGCCAAGGAAGCTTCACTGAAGCTTTCTTT	CASSQGSFTEAFF
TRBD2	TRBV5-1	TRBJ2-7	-	TGCGCCAGCAGCATTACAACTAGCGGGAGGCCCCACGAGCAGTACTTC	CASSITTSGRPHEQYF
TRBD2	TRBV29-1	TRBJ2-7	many	TGCAGCGTCCTCGGGACTAGCGGGAGTGAGCAGTACTTC	CSVLGTSGSEQYF
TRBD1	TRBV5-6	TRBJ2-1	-	TGTGCCACTGCCCGGGACAGGGCCAATGAGCAGTTCTTC	CATARDRANEQFF
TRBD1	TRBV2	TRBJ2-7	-	TGTGCCAGCAGTGAACTAGGACAGGGGGAGAAGCAGTACTTC	CASSELGQGEKQYF
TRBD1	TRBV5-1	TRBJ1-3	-	TGCGCCAGCAGCCCTGAGACAGGGGGCACTGGAAACACCATATATTTT	CASSPETGGTGNTIYF
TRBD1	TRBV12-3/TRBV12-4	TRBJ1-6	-	TGTGCCAGCAGATGGACAGGGAATTCACCCCTCCACTTT	CASRWTGNSPLHF
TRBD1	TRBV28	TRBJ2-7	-	TGTGCCAGCAGTGCCCCGGGACAGGGGGTCGGAGAGCAGTACTTC	CASSAPGQGVGEQYF
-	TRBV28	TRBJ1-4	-	TGTGCCAGCAGTTTGCCAGGGGATGAAAAACTGTTTTTT	CASSLPGDEKLFF
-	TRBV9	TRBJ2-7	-	TGTGCCAGCAGCGTCCACGGACAGCCCTACGAGCAGTACTTC	CASSVHGQPYEQYF
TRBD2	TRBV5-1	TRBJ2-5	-	TGCGCCAGCAGCTTGGCCTGGACTACTAGCGGGAGGATGGAGACCCAGTACTTC	CASSLAWTTSGRMETQYF
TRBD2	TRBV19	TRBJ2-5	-	TGTGCCAGTAGTATAGGCCCTAGCGGGAGGTTCCAAGAGACCCAGTACTTC	CASSIGPSGRFQETQYF
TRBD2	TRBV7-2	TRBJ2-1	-	TGTGCCAGCAGCTTAGGGGGCGGGAGTTTTTACAATGAGCAGTTCTTC	CASSLGGGSFYNEQFF
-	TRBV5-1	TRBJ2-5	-	TGCGCCAGCAGCTTAGGGCAGGGGGGAGAGACCCAGTACTTC	CASSLGQGGETQYF
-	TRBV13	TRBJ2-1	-	TGTGCCAGCACCTTATTGGGGGGATACAATGAGCAGTTCTTC	CASTLLGGYNEQFF
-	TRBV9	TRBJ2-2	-	TGTGCCAGCAGCGTCTACAGGGATGCCACCGGGGAGCTGTTTTTT	CASSVYRDATGELFF
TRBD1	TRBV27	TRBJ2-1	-	TGTGCCAGCAGGCGACAGGGGGCGGCCAATGAGCAGTTCTTC	CASRRQGAANEQFF
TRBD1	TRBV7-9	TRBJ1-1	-	TGTGCCAGCAGCTGGGGACAGGGATATGAAGCTTTCTTT	CASSWGQGYEAFF
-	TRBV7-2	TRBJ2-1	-	TGTGCCAGCAGCTTAGGTAGTCTAGCCTGGGATGAGCAGTTCTTC	CASSLGSLAWDEQFF
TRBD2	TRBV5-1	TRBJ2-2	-	TGCGCCAGCAGCCCGGGACTAGCGGGACCCGGGGAGCTGTTTTTT	CASSPGLAGPGELFF
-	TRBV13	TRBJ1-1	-	TGTGCCAGCAGCACTTGGGACATCCAGAACCACCCGGACACTGAAGCTTTCTTT	CASSTWDIQNHPDTEAFF
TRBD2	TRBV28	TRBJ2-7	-	TGTGCCAGCAGTAAGACTAGCCGATTATACGAGCAGTACTTC	CASSKTSRLYEQYF
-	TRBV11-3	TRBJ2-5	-	TGTGCCAGCAGCTCGCGGGGGCGCGGAACCCCGGGGGAGACCCAGTACTTC	CASSSRGRGTPGETQYF
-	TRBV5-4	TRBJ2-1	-	TGTGCCAGCAGCCCAGGACGAGCCGGCGGGGACAATGAGCAGTTCTTC	CASSPGRAGGDNEQFF
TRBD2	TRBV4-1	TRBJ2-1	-	TGCGCCAGCAGCCTCGTTGAGTCTAGCGGGAGTTATGAGCAGTTCTTC	CASSLVESSGSYEQFF